This TCR beta chain was identified during a study of metastatic and nonmetastatic thyroid tumors (dated by TCRdb to about 2020). In the study overall: The researchers compared repertoires between peripheral blood samples and tumor or nodule tissue samples from patients with malignant or benign thyroid disease.

The library relied on PCR. This sample was sequenced with an Illumina HiSeq 4000. The TCR beta-chain CDR3 region of each patient was profiled by high-throughput sequencing. The published analysis was carried out like this. The researchers built a classifier to tell apart papillary thyroid cancer patients with distant metastasis, based on CDR3 differences among clinicopathological groups. The Shannon index was used to assess repertoire diversity, and the Morisita-Horn index was used to assess tumor-blood repertoire similarity. TCRdb passed the public sequencing reads through fastp at Q25 and MiXCR, retaining productive beta sequences. V and J calls and clone size were set by TCRdb, not the authors. The sample table contains about 12,000 clones; only one count was recorded for under 35% of them. 15% to 20% of the sample comes from the top ten. Points the paper makes about the study in general: In both blood and tumor samples, malignant tumors were reported to have significantly higher TCR beta diversity than benign nodules.

No treatment had been received by any patient before thyroid surgery. The study retrospectively analysed patient clinical samples collected from about 2012 to 2019 using T-cell receptor beta sequencing. With respect to this clone: Its recognized antigen is unknown. Per-base qualities were not stored, and no clone one base away is much larger.

There are 13 amino acids in the CDR3, from cysteine to phenylalanine inclusive. Of the read, only the CDR3 DNA is kept; its 39 bases are in frame from base 1. CDR1 is given as MGHRA and CDR2 as YSYEKL, both from the germline V gene. Trimming takes 3 bases off V and 8 bases off J; junction bases not matched to a gene: 6. The sequencing sample was made of tumor tissue. This TCR was sampled from a female donor with papillary thyroid cancer or a benign thyroid nodule (not recorded which). Some clones in this sample may be carry-over from other donors' samples. The sequence links TRBV4-1 to TRBJ1-2; TRBD1 matches 7 bases in the middle. Here is the DNA: TGCGCCAGCAGCCACCGGGACAGATCGGGCTACACCTTC. This codes for CASSHRDRSGYTF.